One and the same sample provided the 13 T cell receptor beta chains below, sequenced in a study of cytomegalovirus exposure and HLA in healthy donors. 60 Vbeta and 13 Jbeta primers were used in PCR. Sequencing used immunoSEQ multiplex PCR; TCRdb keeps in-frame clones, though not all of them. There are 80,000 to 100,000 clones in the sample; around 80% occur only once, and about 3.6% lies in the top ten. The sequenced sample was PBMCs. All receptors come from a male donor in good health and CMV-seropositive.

CDR3 coding DNA: TGCGCCAGCAGTGAGGCGGGGTCCGGGGAGCTGTTTTTT. It yields the protein CASSEAGSGELFF. The chain has TRBV5-1 and TRBJ2-2, with D perhaps TRBD2 (6 bases). This CDR3 comprises 13 residues. Germline values: CDR1 SGHRS, CDR2 YFSETQ. Trimming shortened V by 5 bases and J by 6 bases, and 11 bases separated the two germline ends.

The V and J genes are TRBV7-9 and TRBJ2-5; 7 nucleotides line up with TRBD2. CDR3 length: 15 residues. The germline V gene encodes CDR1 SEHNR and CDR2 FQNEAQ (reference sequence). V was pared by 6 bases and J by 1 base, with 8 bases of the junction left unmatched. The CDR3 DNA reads TGTGCCAGCAGGGGGCCTGGCGGGGGCCAAGAGACCCAGTACTTC. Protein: CASRGPGGGQETQYF.

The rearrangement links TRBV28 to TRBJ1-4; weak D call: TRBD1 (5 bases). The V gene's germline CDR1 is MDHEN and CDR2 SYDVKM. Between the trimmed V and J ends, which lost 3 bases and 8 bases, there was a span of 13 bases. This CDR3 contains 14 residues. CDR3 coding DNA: TGTGCCAGCAGTTTTTGGCAGGGTACGGAAAAACTGTTTTTT. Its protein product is CASSFWQGTEKLFF.

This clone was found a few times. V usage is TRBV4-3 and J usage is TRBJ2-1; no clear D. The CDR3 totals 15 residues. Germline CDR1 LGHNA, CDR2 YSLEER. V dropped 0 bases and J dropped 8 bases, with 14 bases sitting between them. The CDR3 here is CASSQDSAGVYEQFF. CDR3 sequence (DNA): TGCGCCAGCAGCCAAGATTCGGCAGGTGTGTATGAGCAGTTCTTC.

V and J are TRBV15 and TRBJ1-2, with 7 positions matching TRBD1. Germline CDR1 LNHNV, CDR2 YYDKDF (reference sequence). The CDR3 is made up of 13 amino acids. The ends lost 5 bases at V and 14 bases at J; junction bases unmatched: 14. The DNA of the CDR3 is TGTGCCACCAGCGAGGGGGTCGAGGGGGCTGGGACCTTC. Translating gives CATSEGVEGAGTF.

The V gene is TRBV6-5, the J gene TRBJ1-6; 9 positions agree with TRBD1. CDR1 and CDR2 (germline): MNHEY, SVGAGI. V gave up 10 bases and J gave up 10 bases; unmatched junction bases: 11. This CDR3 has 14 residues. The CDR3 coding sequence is TGTGCCACGCGAGGGACAGGGATTGGATCACCCCTCCACTTT. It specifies CATRGTGIGSPLHF.

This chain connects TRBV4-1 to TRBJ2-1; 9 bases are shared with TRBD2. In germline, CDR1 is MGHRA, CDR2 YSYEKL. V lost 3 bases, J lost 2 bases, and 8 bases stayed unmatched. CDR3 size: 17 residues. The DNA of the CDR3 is TGCGCCAGCAGCCAGGGTATAGCGGGAGCTACCTACAATGAGCAGTTCTTC. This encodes CASSQGIAGATYNEQFF.

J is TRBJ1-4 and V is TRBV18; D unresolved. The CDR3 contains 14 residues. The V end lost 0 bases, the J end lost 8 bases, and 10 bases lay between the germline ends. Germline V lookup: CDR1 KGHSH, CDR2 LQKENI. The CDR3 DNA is TGTGCCAGCTCACCACCCGGAGCTGGGGAAAAACTGTTTTTT. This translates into CASSPPGAGEKLFF.

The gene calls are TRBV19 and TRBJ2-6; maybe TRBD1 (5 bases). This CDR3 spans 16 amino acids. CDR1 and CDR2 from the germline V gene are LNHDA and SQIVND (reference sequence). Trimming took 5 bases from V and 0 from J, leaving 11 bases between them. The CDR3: CASSPSGFSGANVLTF. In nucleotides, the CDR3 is TGTGCCAGTAGTCCCTCAGGGTTCTCTGGGGCCAACGTCCTGACTTTC.

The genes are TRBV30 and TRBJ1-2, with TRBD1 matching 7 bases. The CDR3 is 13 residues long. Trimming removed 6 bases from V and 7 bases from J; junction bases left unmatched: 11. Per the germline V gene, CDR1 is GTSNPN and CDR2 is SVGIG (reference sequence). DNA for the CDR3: TGTGCCTGCCCGACAGGGTCTCGGGGTGGCTACACCTTC. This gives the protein CACPTGSRGGYTF.

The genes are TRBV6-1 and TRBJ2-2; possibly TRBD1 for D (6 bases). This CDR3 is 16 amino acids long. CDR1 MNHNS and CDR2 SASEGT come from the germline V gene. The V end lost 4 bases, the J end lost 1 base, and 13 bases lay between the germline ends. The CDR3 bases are TGTGCCAGCAGTGCCCAGGGGAACCAGAACACCGGGGAGCTGTTTTTT. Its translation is CASSAQGNQNTGELFF.

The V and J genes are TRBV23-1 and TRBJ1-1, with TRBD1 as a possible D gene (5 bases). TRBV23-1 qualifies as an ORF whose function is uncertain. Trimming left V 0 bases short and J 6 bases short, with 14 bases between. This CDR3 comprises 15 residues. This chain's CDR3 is CASSQSSSPGAEAFF. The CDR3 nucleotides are TGCGCCAGCAGTCAATCGAGTTCGCCGGGGGCTGAAGCTTTCTTT.

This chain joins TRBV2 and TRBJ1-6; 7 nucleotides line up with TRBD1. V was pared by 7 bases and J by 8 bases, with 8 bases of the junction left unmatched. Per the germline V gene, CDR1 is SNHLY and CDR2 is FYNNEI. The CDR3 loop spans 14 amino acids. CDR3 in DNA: TGTGCCAGCACTCAACAGGGGAATTATTCACCCCTCCACTTT. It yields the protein CASTQQGNYSPLHF.